This TCR beta chain was profiled in a study of PD-1 blockade in classical Hodgkin lymphoma. Concerning this clone: Its antigen is unknown.

Data came from immunoSEQ multiplex PCR; TCRdb stores just in-frame clones and leaves some out. The sample yields 20,000 or so clones, roughly 84% seen once. Study-wide points: Newly diagnosed patients reportedly had lower baseline TCR diversity than healthy donors. Whoever responded completely had baseline diversity much like that seen in newly diagnosed patients.

Relapse after autologous stem cell transplantation occurred in every patient, and brentuximab vedotin exposure varied. This CDR3 region has 14 residues. The germline V and J ends were trimmed by 8 bases and 1 base, with 14 bases remaining between them. Germline lookup yields CDR1 MNHEY and CDR2 SMNVEV (reference sequence). This specimen consisted of peripheral blood mononuclear cells (PBMCs), obtained at baseline. The genes are TRBV27 and TRBJ1-1, with D possibly being TRBD1 (6 bases). The source of this sequence is a human donor with classical Hodgkin lymphoma. The CDR3 sequence: CASGGGRENTEAFF. The CDR3 DNA follows: TGTGCCAGCGGGGGGGGCAGGGAGAACACTGAAGCTTTCTTT.